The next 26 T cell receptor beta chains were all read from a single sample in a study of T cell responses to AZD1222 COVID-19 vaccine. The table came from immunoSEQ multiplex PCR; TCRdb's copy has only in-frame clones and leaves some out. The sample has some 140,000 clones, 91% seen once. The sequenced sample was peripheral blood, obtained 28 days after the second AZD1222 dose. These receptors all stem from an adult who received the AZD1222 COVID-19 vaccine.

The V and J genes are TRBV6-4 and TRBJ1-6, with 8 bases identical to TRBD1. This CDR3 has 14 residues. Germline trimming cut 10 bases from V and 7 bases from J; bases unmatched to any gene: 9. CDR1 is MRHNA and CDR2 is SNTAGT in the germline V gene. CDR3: CAIDRGGENSPLHF. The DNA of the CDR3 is TGTGCCATCGACAGGGGTGGAGAAAATTCACCCCTCCACTTT.

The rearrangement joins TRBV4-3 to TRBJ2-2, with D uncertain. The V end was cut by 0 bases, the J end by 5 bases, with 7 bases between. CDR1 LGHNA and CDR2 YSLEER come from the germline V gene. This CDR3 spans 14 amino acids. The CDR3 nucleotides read TGCGCCAGCAGCCAAGAAGGAAGTACCGGGGAGCTGTTTTTT. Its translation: CASSQEGSTGELFF.

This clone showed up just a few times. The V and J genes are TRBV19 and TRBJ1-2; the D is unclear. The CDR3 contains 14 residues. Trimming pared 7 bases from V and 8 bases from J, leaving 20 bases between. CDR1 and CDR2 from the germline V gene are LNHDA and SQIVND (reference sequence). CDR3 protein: CASTIPGRFAGYTF. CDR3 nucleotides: TGTGCCAGTACCATCCCCGGGCGGTTTGCGGGCTACACCTTC.

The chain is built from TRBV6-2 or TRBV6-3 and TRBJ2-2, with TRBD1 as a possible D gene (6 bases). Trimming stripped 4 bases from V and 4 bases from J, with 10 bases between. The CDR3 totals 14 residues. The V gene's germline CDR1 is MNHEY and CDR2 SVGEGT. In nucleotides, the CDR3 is TGTGCCAGCAGTTGGGGGCCCGGCACCGGGGAGCTGTTTTTT. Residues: CASSWGPGTGELFF.

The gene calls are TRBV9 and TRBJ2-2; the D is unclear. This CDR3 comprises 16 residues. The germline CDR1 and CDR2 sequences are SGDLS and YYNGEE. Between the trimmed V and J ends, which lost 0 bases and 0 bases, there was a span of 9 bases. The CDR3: CASSVGANANTGELFF. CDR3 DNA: TGTGCCAGCAGCGTAGGAGCCAATGCGAACACCGGGGAGCTGTTTTTT.

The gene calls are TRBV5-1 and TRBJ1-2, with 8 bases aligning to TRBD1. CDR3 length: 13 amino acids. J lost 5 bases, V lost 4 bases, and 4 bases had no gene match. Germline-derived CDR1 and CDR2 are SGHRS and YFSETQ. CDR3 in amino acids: CASSRGQVYGYTF. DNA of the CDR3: TGCGCCAGCAGCCGGGGACAGGTTTATGGCTACACCTTC. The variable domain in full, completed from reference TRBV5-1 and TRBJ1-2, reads KAGVTQTPRYLIKTRGQQVTLSCSPISGHRSVSWYQQTPGQGLQFLFEYFSETQRNKGNFPGRFSGRQFSNSRSEMNVSTLELGDSALYLCASSRGQVYGYTFGSGTRLTVV.

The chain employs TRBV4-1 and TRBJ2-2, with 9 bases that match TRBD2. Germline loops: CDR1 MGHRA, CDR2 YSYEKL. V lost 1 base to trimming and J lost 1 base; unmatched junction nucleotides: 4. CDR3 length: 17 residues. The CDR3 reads CASSQGGSGRNTGELFF. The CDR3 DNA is TGCGCCAGCAGCCAAGGGGGTAGCGGGAGGAACACCGGGGAGCTGTTTTTT.

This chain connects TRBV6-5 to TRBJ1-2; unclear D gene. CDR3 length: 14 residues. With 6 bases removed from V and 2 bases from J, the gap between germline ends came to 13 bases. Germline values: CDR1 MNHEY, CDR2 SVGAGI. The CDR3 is CASSPGGMNYGYTF. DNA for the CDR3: TGTGCCAGCAGCCCCGGAGGGATGAACTATGGCTACACCTTC.

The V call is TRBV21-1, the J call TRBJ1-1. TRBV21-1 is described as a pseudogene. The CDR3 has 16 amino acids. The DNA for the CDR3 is TGTGCCAGCAGCAAAGCGCGAGGGATGGGGGGGACTGAAGCTTTCTTT. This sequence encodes CASSKARGMGGTEAFF.

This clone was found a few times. CDR3 loop: CASSRRGVGQPQHF. Written as DNA, the CDR3 is TGTGCCAGCTCAAGGAGAGGGGTGGGCCAGCCCCAGCATTTT. The V and J genes are TRBV18 and TRBJ1-5, with TRBD1 as a possible D gene (5 bases). From germline, CDR1 is KGHSH and CDR2 LQKENI. The CDR3 has 14 residues. The germline V and J ends were trimmed by 5 bases and 7 bases, with 15 bases remaining between them.

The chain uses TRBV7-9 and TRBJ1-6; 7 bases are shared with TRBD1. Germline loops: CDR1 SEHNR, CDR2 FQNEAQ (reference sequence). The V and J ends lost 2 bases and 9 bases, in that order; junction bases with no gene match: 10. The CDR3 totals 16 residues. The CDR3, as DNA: TGTGCCAGCAGCTTACAGGGGGTGGGAGGAGGTTCACCCCTCCACTTT. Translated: CASSLQGVGGGSPLHF.

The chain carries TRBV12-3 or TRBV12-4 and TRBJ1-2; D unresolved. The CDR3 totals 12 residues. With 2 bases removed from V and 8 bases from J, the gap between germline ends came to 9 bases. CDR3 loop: CASSLQQLGYTF. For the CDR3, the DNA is TGTGCCAGCAGTTTACAACAGCTCGGCTACACCTTC.

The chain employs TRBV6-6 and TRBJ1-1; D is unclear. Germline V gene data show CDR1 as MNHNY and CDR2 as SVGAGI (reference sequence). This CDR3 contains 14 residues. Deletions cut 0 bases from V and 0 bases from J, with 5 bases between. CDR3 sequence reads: CASSYSMVNTEAFF. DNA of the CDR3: TGTGCCAGCAGTTACTCGATGGTGAACACTGAAGCTTTCTTT.

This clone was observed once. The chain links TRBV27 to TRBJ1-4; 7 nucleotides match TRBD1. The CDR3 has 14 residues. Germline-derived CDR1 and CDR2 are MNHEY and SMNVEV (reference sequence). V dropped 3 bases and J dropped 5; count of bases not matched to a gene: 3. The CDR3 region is CASSFEGANEKLFF. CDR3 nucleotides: TGTGCCAGCAGTTTTGAGGGGGCGAATGAAAAACTGTTTTTT.

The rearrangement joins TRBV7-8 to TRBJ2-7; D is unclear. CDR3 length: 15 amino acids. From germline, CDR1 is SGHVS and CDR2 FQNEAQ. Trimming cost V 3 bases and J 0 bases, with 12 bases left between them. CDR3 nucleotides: TGTGCCAGCAGCTTGAGTGGATGGGACTCCTACGAGCAGTACGTC. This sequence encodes CASSLSGWDSYEQYV.

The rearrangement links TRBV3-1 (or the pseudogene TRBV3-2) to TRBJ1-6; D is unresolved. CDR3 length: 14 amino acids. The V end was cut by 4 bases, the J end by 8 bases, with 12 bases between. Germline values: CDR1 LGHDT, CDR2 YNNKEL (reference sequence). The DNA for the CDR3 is TGTGCCAGCAGCCCACCATACAGCGATTCACCCCTCCACTTT. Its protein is CASSPPYSDSPLHF.

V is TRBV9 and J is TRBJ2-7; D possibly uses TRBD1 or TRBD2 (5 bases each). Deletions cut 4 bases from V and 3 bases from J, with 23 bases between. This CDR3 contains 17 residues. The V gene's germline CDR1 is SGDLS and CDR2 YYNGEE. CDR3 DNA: TGTGCCAGCAGCCCGTCCTTCGGGACCAAAACCGACTACGAGCAGTACTTC. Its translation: CASSPSFGTKTDYEQYF.

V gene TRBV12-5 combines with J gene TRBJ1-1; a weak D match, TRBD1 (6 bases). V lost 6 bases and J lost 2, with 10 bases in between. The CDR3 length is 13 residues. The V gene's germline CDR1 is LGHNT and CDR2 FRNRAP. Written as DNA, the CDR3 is TGTGCTAGTGGACGGGACACCAACACTGAAGCTTTCTTT. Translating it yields CASGRDTNTEAFF.

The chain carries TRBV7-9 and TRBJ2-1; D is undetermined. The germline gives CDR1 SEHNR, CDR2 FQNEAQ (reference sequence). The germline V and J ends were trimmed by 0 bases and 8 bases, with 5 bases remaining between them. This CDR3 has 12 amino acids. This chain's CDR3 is CASSLALDEQFF. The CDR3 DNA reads TGTGCCAGCAGCTTAGCGCTCGATGAGCAGTTCTTC.

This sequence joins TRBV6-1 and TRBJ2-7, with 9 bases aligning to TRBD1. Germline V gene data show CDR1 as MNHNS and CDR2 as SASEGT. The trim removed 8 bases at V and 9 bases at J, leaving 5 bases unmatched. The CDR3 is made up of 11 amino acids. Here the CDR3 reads CASRQGEWQYV. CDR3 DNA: TGTGCCAGCCGACAGGGGGAATGGCAGTACGTC.

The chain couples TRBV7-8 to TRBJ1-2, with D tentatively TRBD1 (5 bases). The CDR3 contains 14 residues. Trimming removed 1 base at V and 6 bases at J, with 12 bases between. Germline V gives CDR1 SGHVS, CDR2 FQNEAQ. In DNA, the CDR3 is TGTGCCAGCAGCTTAGGCCCGGGACCTAATGGCTACACCTTC. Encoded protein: CASSLGPGPNGYTF.

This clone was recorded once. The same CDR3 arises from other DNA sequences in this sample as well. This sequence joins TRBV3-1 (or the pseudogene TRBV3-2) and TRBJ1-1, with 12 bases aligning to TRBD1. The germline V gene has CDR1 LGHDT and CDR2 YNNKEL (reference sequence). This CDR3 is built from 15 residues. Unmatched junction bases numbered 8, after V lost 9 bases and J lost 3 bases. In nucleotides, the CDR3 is TGTGCCAGTAGCGCCCGGGACAGGGGGCACACTGAAGCTTTCTTT. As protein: CASSARDRGHTEAFF.

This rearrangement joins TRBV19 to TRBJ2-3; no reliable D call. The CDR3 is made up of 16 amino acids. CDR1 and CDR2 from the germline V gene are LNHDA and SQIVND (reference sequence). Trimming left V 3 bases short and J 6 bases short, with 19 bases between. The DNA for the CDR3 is TGTGCCAGTAGTATTGCAGTGGCAGCGTCTAGGGATACGCAGTATTTT. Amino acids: CASSIAVAASRDTQYF.

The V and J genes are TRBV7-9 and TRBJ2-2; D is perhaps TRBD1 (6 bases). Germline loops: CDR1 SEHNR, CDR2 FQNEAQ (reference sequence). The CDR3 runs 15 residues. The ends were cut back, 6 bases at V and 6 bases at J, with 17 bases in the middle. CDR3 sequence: CASRRRGSSAGELFF. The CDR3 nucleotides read TGTGCCAGCAGACGCAGGGGTTCATCGGCCGGGGAGCTGTTTTTT.

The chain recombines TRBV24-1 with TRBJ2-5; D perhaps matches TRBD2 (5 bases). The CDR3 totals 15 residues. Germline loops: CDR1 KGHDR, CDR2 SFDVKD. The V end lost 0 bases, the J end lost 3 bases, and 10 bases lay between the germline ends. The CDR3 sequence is CATSDLKVGEETQYF. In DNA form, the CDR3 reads TGTGCCACCAGTGATTTGAAGGTGGGAGAAGAGACCCAGTACTTC.

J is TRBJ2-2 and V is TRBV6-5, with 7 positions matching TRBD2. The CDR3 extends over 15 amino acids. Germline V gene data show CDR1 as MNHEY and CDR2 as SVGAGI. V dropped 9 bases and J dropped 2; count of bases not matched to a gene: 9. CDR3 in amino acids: CASTLGGANTGELFF. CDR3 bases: TGTGCCAGTACGCTGGGAGGGGCCAACACCGGGGAGCTGTTTTTT.